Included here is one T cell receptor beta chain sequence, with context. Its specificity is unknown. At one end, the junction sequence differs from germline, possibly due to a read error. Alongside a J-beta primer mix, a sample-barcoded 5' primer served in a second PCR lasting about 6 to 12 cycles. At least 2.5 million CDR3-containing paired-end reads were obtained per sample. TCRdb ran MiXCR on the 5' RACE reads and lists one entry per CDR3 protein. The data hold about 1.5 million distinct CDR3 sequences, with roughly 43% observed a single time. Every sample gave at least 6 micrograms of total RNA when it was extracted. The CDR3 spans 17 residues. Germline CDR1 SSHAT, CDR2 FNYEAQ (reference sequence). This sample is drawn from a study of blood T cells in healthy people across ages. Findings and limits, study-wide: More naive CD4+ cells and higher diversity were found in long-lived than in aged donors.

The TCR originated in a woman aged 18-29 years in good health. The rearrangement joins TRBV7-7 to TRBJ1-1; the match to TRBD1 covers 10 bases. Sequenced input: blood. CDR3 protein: CASSLAPSGTGEPEAFF. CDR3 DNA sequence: TGTGCTAGCAGCTTAGCTCCGAGTGGGACAGGGGAACCTGAAGCTTTCTTT.